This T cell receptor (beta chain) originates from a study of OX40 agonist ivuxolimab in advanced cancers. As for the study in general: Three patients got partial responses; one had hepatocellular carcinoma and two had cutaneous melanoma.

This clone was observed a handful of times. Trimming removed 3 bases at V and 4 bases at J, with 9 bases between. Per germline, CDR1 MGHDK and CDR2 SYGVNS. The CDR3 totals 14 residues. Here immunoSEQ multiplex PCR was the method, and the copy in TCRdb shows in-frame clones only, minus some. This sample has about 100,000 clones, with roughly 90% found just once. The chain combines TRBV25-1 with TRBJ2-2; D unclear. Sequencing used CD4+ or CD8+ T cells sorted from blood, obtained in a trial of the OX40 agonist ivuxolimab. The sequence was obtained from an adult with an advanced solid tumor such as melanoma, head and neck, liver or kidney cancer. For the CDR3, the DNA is TGTGCCAGCAGTGATCTGTGGGTCACCGGGGAGCTGTTTTTT. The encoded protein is CASSDLWVTGELFF.